This entry lists 27 T cell receptor beta chains sequenced from one sample in a study of T cells in localized non-small cell lung cancer. Clones were read by immunoSEQ multiplex PCR, and TCRdb kept only the in-frame ones, dropping some. The table lists just under 6,500 clones, over 12% of them singletons. The specimen comprised normal lung tissue next to the tumor, sampled before any cancer treatment. These receptors were collected from a male donor older than 55 with stage II squamous cell lung carcinoma.

Details on this clone: Germline is not matched at one junction end, which may reflect a read error. The rearrangement links TRBV6-8 to TRBJ2-5; D is undetermined. CDR3 length equals 17 residues. Germline V gene lookup returns CDR1 MNHGY and CDR2 SAAAGT. CDR3 region: CASSYGSAGINQETQYF. The CDR3 region has the DNA TGTGCCAGCAGTTACGGTTCGGCAGGAATAAACCAGGAGACCCAGTACTTC.

This clone is medium-sized by share. V and J are TRBV11-3 and TRBJ1-2; 7 positions match TRBD1. This CDR3 is 16 amino acids long. Trimming removed 2 bases from V and 1 base from J; junction bases left unmatched: 7. Germline V gene data show CDR1 as SGHNT and CDR2 as YENEEA. The CDR3 is CASSLMLGGYNYGYTF. In nucleotides, the CDR3 is TGTGCCAGCAGCTTAATGCTAGGGGGCTATAACTATGGCTACACCTTC.

V gene TRBV28 combines with J gene TRBJ1-1; 8 nucleotides agree with TRBD1. V shed 5 bases, J shed 8 bases, and the junction held 13 bases outside the gene matches. The germline gives CDR1 MDHEN, CDR2 SYDVKM. The CDR3 loop spans 15 amino acids. The CDR3 DNA reads TGTGCCAGCAGTCCTTTACCCCAGGGGGCGAGCGAAGCTTTCTTT. This sequence encodes CASSPLPQGASEAFF.

The genes are TRBV11-3 and TRBJ2-2, with D possibly TRBD2 on 5 matching bases. Trimming stripped 4 bases from V and 2 bases from J, with 17 bases between. Germline lookup yields CDR1 SGHNT and CDR2 YENEEA. This CDR3 spans 17 amino acids. The CDR3: CASSSPLTGLNTGELFF. In DNA form, the CDR3 reads TGTGCCAGCAGCTCACCACTAACGGGGTTAAACACCGGGGAGCTGTTTTTT.

This clone was seen many times. The rearrangement uses TRBV23-1 and TRBJ1-1, with 8 bases that match TRBD1. TRBV23-1 falls under the ORF class, with uncertain function. The CDR3 length is 15 residues. The V and J ends lost 6 bases and 4 bases, in that order; junction bases with no gene match: 10. Here the CDR3 DNA reads TGCGCCAGCAGCCGTAGTACACAGGGGGGCACTGAAGCTTTCTTT. Encoded protein: CASSRSTQGGTEAFF.

This clone has a handful of counts. The rearrangement joins TRBV19 to TRBJ1-2; 7 bases line up with TRBD1. There are 14 residues in the CDR3. The J segment lost 7 bases and the V segment lost 9 bases, leaving 14 bases of the junction unmatched. From germline, CDR1 is LNHDA and CDR2 SQIVND (reference sequence). CDR3 coding DNA: TGTGCCAGAGCAAGACAGGGCCCCGCCCGTGGCTACACCTTC. It encodes CARARQGPARGYTF.

The rearrangement uses TRBV10-2 and TRBJ2-7; TRBD2 agrees at 10 bases. The CDR3 is 14 residues long. V gave up 10 bases and J gave up 3 bases; unmatched junction bases: 9. Germline CDR1 is WSHSY and CDR2 is SAAADI. The CDR3 loop is CATGNSGGFYEQYF. Here the CDR3 DNA reads TGCGCCACCGGAAATAGCGGGGGGTTCTACGAGCAGTACTTC.

The chain uses TRBV19 and TRBJ2-5; a weak D match, TRBD2 (5 bases). The CDR3 runs to 14 residues. V lost 6 bases and J lost 7, with 18 bases in between. Germline CDR1 and CDR2: LNHDA and SQIVND (reference sequence). The CDR3 DNA reads TGTGCCAGTAGGGCCGTCCGGGAACGGGGGACCCAGTACTTC. It codes for CASRAVRERGTQYF.

The chain joins TRBV6-8 to TRBJ1-2; D is unclear. Germline CDR1 reads MNHGY; CDR2 reads SAAAGT. The CDR3 is 15 amino acids. The germline V and J ends were trimmed by 4 bases and 2 bases, with 14 bases remaining between them. The CDR3 is CASSFIVDGNYGYTF. The CDR3 nucleotides are TGTGCCAGCAGTTTCATCGTCGACGGCAACTATGGCTACACCTTC.

In its sample, this clone was seen a few times. This chain links TRBV19 with TRBJ1-1, with D perhaps matching TRBD1 (5 bases). This CDR3 region has 14 residues. Trimming shortened V by 5 bases and J by 4 bases, and 14 bases separated the two germline ends. From germline, CDR1 is LNHDA and CDR2 SQIVND (reference sequence). CDR3 sequence reads: CASSFRGIGTEAFF. The CDR3, as DNA: TGTGCCAGTAGTTTTAGGGGTATTGGCACTGAAGCTTTCTTT.

DNA of the CDR3: TGTGCCAGCAGCGTAGGGATATCGCCTGGAAACACCATATATTTT. It specifies CASSVGISPGNTIYF. The V call is TRBV9, the J call TRBJ1-3; D is undetermined. The ends were cut back, 0 bases at V and 2 bases at J, with 9 bases in the middle. CDR1 and CDR2 from the germline V gene are SGDLS and YYNGEE. This CDR3 is 15 amino acids long.

The chain combines TRBV5-1 with TRBJ2-5, with 9 bases aligning to TRBD2. This CDR3 region has 16 residues. With V trimmed by 1 base and J by 5 bases, 9 bases remained unmatched. The germline CDR1 and CDR2 sequences are SGHRS and YFSETQ. The CDR3 sequence is CASSLQTAGGRETQYF. The CDR3, as DNA: TGCGCCAGCAGCTTGCAAACAGCGGGGGGAAGGGAGACCCAGTACTTC.

This clone has just a few counts. V is TRBV28 and J is TRBJ1-2, with 7 positions matching TRBD1. Germline loops: CDR1 MDHEN, CDR2 SYDVKM. The junction had 11 bases not matched to a gene; V was cut back by 6 bases and J by 1 base. The CDR3 runs 16 residues. CDR3 in DNA: TGTGCCAGCAGAGTTGGGACAGCCGGATTTAACTATGGCTACACCTTC. Residues: CASRVGTAGFNYGYTF.

Relative to its sample, this clone is medium-sized. V usage is TRBV11-3 and J usage is TRBJ1-1; 10 bases are shared with TRBD1. This CDR3 spans 14 amino acids. Unmatched junction bases numbered 5, after V lost 5 bases and J lost 5 bases. CDR1 and CDR2 from the germline V gene are SGHNT and YENEEA. Here the CDR3 reads CASSPRDRGTEAFF. CDR3 DNA: TGTGCCAGCAGCCCAAGGGACAGGGGAACTGAAGCTTTCTTT.

This clone was seen many times. The J gene is TRBJ2-5, the V gene TRBV11-3; TRBD2 is a possible D gene (5 bases). Germline V gene lookup returns CDR1 SGHNT and CDR2 YENEEA. Trimming left V 0 bases short and J 7 bases short, with 12 bases between. The CDR3 extends over 14 amino acids. For the CDR3, the DNA is TGTGCCAGCAGCTTAGACCCCTTGGCGGGGACCCAGTACTTC. It is translated as CASSLDPLAGTQYF. Complete variable domain (other parts from reference TRBV11-3 and TRBJ2-5): EAGVVQSPRYKIIEKKQPVAFWCNPISGHNTLYWYLQNLGQGPELLIRYENEEAVDDSQLPKDRFSAERLKGVDSTLKIQPAELGDSAVYLCASSLDPLAGTQYFGPGTRLLVL.

This clone rates as medium-sized. The rearrangement links TRBV11-3 to TRBJ2-1; 8 nucleotides match TRBD2. Unmatched junction bases numbered 10, after V lost 2 bases and J lost 7 bases. The CDR3 loop spans 16 amino acids. CDR1 is SGHNT, CDR2 YENEEA, per germline. DNA of the CDR3: TGTGCCAGCAGCTTACAAGCGGGAGTGGTGGGGAATGAGCAGTTCTTC. Its translation: CASSLQAGVVGNEQFF.

The gene calls are TRBV29-1 and TRBJ1-1, with D tentatively TRBD1 (6 bases). Germline values: CDR1 SQVTM, CDR2 ANQGSEA. The CDR3 contains 12 residues. V was trimmed by 7 bases and J by 7 bases, leaving 16 bases between them. The CDR3 DNA follows: TGCAGCGCAATGCAGGGGCGGCGTGAAGCTTTCTTT. Its protein is CSAMQGRREAFF.

This clone came up a few times. J is TRBJ2-7 and V is TRBV6-8; D ambiguous. The CDR3 is made up of 12 amino acids. V lost 5 bases and J lost 2, with 7 bases in between. The germline V gene encodes CDR1 MNHGY and CDR2 SAAAGT. The CDR3 DNA sequence: TGTGCCAGCAGTCGGACCGCCTACGAGCAGTACTTC. As protein: CASSRTAYEQYF.

The chain joins TRBV6-8 to TRBJ2-1, with 15 bases matching TRBD2. This CDR3 comprises 17 residues. The trim removed 6 bases at V and 7 bases at J, leaving 10 bases unmatched. The germline gives CDR1 MNHGY, CDR2 SAAAGT. CDR3 in DNA: TGTGCCAGCAGCTACGGACCCGGACTAGCGGGAGGGAATGAGCAGTTCTTC. The encoded protein is CASSYGPGLAGGNEQFF.

This sequence joins TRBV29-1 and TRBJ1-4; a possible D gene is TRBD1 (5 bases). This CDR3 region has 14 residues. Trimming pared 4 bases from V and 8 bases from J, leaving 17 bases between. Germline V CDR1 and CDR2: SQVTM, ANQGSEA. The CDR3 loop reads CSVGGGREGEKLFF. Written as DNA, the CDR3 is TGCAGCGTTGGTGGCGGGAGAGAGGGGGAAAAACTGTTTTTT.

The genes are TRBV19 and TRBJ2-2, with 9 bases aligning to TRBD1. The CDR3 runs 15 residues. The V and J ends lost 4 bases and 6 bases, in that order; junction bases with no gene match: 6. Germline assignment: CDR1 LNHDA and CDR2 SQIVND (reference sequence). In DNA form, the CDR3 reads TGTGCCAGTAGTAATCAACAGGGGGCGGCCGGGGAGCTGTTTTTT. This codes for CASSNQQGAAGELFF.

This clone appeared a few times. The V and J genes are TRBV6-8 and TRBJ2-2; D perhaps matches TRBD1 (6 bases). The V gene's germline CDR1 is MNHGY and CDR2 SAAAGT. CDR3 length: 13 amino acids. V was trimmed by 4 bases and J by 3 bases, leaving 6 bases between them. This CDR3 is CASSSGDTGELFF. The CDR3 region has the DNA TGTGCCAGCAGTTCAGGGGACACCGGGGAGCTGTTTTTT.

The chain employs TRBV29-1 and TRBJ1-4; 8 nucleotides agree with TRBD1. V shed 6 bases and J 7 bases; nucleotides not matched to a gene: 13. The CDR3 has 15 residues. Germline CDR1 reads SQVTM; CDR2 reads ANQGSEA. The CDR3 region is CSVRRVTGAVEKLFF. The CDR3 nucleotides read TGCAGCGTCAGACGTGTGACAGGGGCTGTTGAAAAACTGTTTTTT.

The chain recombines TRBV18 with TRBJ1-3, with D uncertain. The germline V gene has CDR1 KGHSH and CDR2 LQKENI. Trimming cost V 3 bases and J 0 bases, with 15 bases left between them. The CDR3 spans 17 residues. Here the CDR3 reads CASSPELLSNSGNTIYF. Here the CDR3 DNA reads TGTGCCAGCTCACCTGAATTATTGAGCAACTCTGGAAACACCATATATTTT.

The sample holds one count of this clone. The CDR3 protein is CSVEDGGGTGAQGYTF. The CDR3 DNA reads as TGCAGCGTTGAAGATGGGGGCGGGACAGGGGCGCAGGGCTACACCTTC. This chain joins TRBV29-1 and TRBJ1-2; 10 nucleotides align to TRBD1. The junction had 12 bases not matched to a gene; V was cut back by 0 bases and J by 8 bases. The CDR3 sequence is 16 residues long. Germline V gene sequence: CDR1 SQVTM, CDR2 ANQGSEA.

This clone was recorded a few times. This chain uses TRBV9 with TRBJ1-1; 7 nucleotides line up with TRBD1. Germline V gene sequence: CDR1 SGDLS, CDR2 YYNGEE. V dropped 0 bases and J dropped 1; count of bases not matched to a gene: 3. The CDR3 has 15 amino acids. The DNA for the CDR3 is TGTGCCAGCAGCGTAGTCAAGGGGGCGAACACTGAAGCTTTCTTT. Translation: CASSVVKGANTEAFF.

The chain links TRBV11-3 to TRBJ2-7; D could derive from TRBD1 or TRBD2 (6 bases each). Germline CDR1 reads SGHNT; CDR2 reads YENEEA. V was cut by 4 bases and J by 3 bases, with 19 bases left in between. This CDR3 has 16 residues. Written as DNA, the CDR3 is TGTGCCAGCAGCTCGCAGCGATCGGGGGCACACTACGAGCAGTACTTC. This gives the protein CASSSQRSGAHYEQYF.